This T cell receptor beta chain was retrieved from a study of blood T cell repertoires in COVID-19. The table came from immunoSEQ multiplex PCR; TCRdb's copy has only in-frame clones and leaves some out. The table shows a few hundred thousand clones, with 70% to 90% occurring only once. V lost 4 bases, J lost 8 bases, and 9 bases stayed unmatched. Germline CDR1 SGHRS, CDR2 YFSETQ. This CDR3 contains 15 residues. The sequence was collected from a human donor in a cohort sampled during active COVID-19. The chain links TRBV5-1 to TRBJ1-2, with 12 positions matching TRBD1. Sequencing was carried out using peripheral blood. This CDR3 reads CASSPGTGGAQGYTF. In nucleotides, the CDR3 is TGCGCCAGCAGCCCCGGGACAGGGGGCGCACAAGGCTACACCTTC.